Listed below are T cell receptor beta chains from one sample, sequenced in a study of tumor-infiltrating lymphocytes in primary liver carcinoma. TCRdb processed the multiplex PCR reads anew with MiXCR; each CDR3 protein has one entry. The sample lists over 25,000 distinct CDR3 sequences, about 73% occurring once. Sequences were obtained from liver tumor tissue from sampling region 3. These receptors all stem from a man aged 35-49 years with primary liver carcinoma and hepatitis B virus infection. The CDR3 runs from the conserved cysteine through the conserved F or W. Each record gives: V gene, clone size, J gene, D gene, CDR3 protein, CDR3 DNA. The D gene is left open where the match is weak. Rows may omit the clone size; those that give it use once, few, many or a size class.

TRBV10-2	NA	TRBJ2-3	NA	CANTGSDTQYF	TGCGCCAACACTGGGTCAGATACGCAGTATTTT
TRBV12-3/TRBV12-4	once	TRBJ2-7	NA	CASSRGTGSTYEQCF	TGCGCCAGCAGTCGAGGGACGGGCTCCACCTACGAGCAGTGCTTC
TRBV11-2	NA	TRBJ1-1	NA	CGNSLVDNTEAFF	TGTGGCAACAGCTTAGTAGATAACACCGAAGCTTTCTTT
TRBV6-1	NA	TRBJ1-3	NA	CASNTPGKGRINTIYF	TGTGCCAGCAATACCCCGGGGAAGGGGAGGATAAACACCATATATTTT
TRBV5-4	NA	TRBJ1-5	NA	CANSQTQVTDTQHF	TGTGCCAACAGCCAGACCCAGGTCACAGATACGCAGCATTTT
TRBV11-2	NA	TRBJ2-4	NA	CVSSPTGASTLAKSIQYF	TGTGTCAGCAGCCCAACTGGGGCTTCCACGCTGGCCAAAAGCATTCAGTACTTC
TRBV28	once	TRBJ2-3	NA	CASSPTGQGSSTDTQYF	TGTGCCAGTAGTCCAACCGGCCAGGGGAGCAGCACAGATACGCAGTATTTT
TRBV12-3/TRBV12-4	NA	TRBJ1-2	NA	CASNSGGPGQKVYGYTF	TGTGCCAGCAATTCTGGGGGACCGGGGCAGAAAGTCTATGGCTATACCTTC
TRBV20-1	NA	TRBJ2-2	NA	CSALAVPNTGELFF	TGCAGTGCTTTAGCGGTCCCGAACACCGGGGAGCTGTTTTTT
TRBV6-2/TRBV6-3	few	TRBJ1-1	NA	CASSYPELDTEAFF	TGTGCCAGTAGTTATCCAGAGCTGGACACTGAAGCTTTCTTT
TRBV11-2	NA	TRBJ2-7	NA	CASSLETGFSGEQYF	TGTGCCAGCAGCTTAGAGACCGGGTTCTCTGGTGAGCAGTACTTC
TRBV5-5	NA	TRBJ2-2	NA	CATRQTRGAGELFF	TGTGCCACCAGACAGACAAGGGGCGCCGGGGAGCTGTTTTTT
TRBV5-1	NA	TRBJ1-1	TRBD1	CASSMAGGNTEAFF	TGCGCCAGCAGCATGGCAGGGGGGAACACTGAAGCTTTCTTT
TRBV24-1	few	TRBJ1-3	NA	CATSVPETGNTIYF	TGTGCCACCAGTGTTCCAGAAACTGGAAACACCATATATTTT
TRBV11-2	once	TRBJ2-2	NA	CASSFAASNTGELFF	TGTGCCAGCAGCTTTGCAGCATCGAACACCGGGGAGCTGTTTTTC
TRBV29-1	NA	TRBJ2-5	NA	CSVEGRPKETQYF	TGCAGCGTTGAAGGGAGACCCAAAGAGACTCAGTACTTC
TRBV4-1	NA	TRBJ2-3	NA	CAGNQVAGATDTQYF	TGCGCCGGCAACCAAGTCGCGGGCGCCACAGATACGCAGTATTTT
TRBV4-3	NA	TRBJ2-5	TRBD2	CASSQGGTRGEGAQYF	TGCGCCAGCAGCCAAGGCGGGACTAGGGGGGAGGGGGCCCAGTACTTC
TRBV15	few	TRBJ2-4	TRBD1	CATSRGTGGDKNIQYF	TGTGCCACCAGCAGAGGGACAGGGGGTGACAAAAACATTCAGTACTTC
TRBV7-9	NA	TRBJ1-2	NA	CASNPGGRLSQYAYTF	TGTGCCAGCAACCCCGGGGGCAGGCTGTCCCAGTATGCCTACACCTTC
TRBV5-6	NA	TRBJ2-2	TRBD2	CASRLGRERAAGELFF	TGTGCCAGCAGACTCGGGCGGGAGAGAGCGGCCGGGGAGCTATTTTTT
TRBV4-2	NA	TRBJ2-2	TRBD1	CASSADPPGQGVELFF	TGTGCCAGCAGCGCTGATCCCCCGGGACAGGGGGTAGAGTTGTTTTTT
TRBV30	NA	TRBJ2-7	NA	CAWSVGDHEQYF	TGTGCTTGGAGCGTCGGGGACCACGAGCAGTACTTC
TRBV11-2	NA	TRBJ2-5	NA	CASSQTPSGGKETQNF	TGTGCCAGCAGCCAAACTCCTAGTGGAGGGAAAGAGACCCAGAACTTC
TRBV5-1	NA	TRBJ2-2	NA	CASSLLWMVNTGELFF	TGCGCCAGCAGCTTGTTATGGATGGTGAACACCGGGGAGCTGTTTTTT
TRBV5-4	NA	TRBJ2-5	NA	CASSPRRGGRETQCF	TGTGCCAGCAGCCCTAGACGGGGAGGTCGGGAGACCCAGTGCTTC
TRBV5-6	once	TRBJ2-3	NA	CASSSRRRTDTQYF	TGTGCCAGCAGCTCGCGGCGGAGGACAGATACGCAGTATTTT
TRBV10-3	few	TRBJ2-2	TRBD1	CTIMGTEGGNTGELFF	TGTACCATCATGGGGACAGAAGGTGGGAACACCGGGGAACTGTTTTTT
TRBV6-2/TRBV6-3	NA	TRBJ2-3	NA	CDTSGGDTQYF	TGTGACACCAGCGGAGGGGATACGCAGTATTTT
TRBV11-2	NA	TRBJ2-5	TRBD2	CASRRTPDGGKEAQYF	TGTGCCAGCAGACGAACTCCTGACGGGGGGAAAGAGGCCCAGTACTTC
TRBV5-4	NA	TRBJ2-7	NA	CAGSILTGRGYEQYF	TGTGCCGGCAGCATCCTAACGGGAAGGGGCTACGAGCAGTACTTC
TRBV4-1	few	TRBJ2-7	NA	CASSQVPLYEQYF	TGTGCCAGCAGCCAAGTCCCGCTCTACGAGCAGTACTTC
TRBV4-1	NA	TRBJ2-3	TRBD2	CARSQPPLTSVRRKVSTDTQYF	TGCGCCAGGAGCCAACCCCCATTGACTAGCGTGAGGCGGAAGGTCAGCACAGATACGCAGTATTTT
TRBV10-3	NA	TRBJ1-5	NA	CATSEYEGDQPKQF	TGTGCCACCAGTGAATATGAGGGCGATCAGCCCAAGCAGTTT
TRBV5-6	NA	TRBJ2-5	NA	CASSSGGLETQYF	TGTGCTAGCAGCTCAGGGGGGCTAGAGACCCAGTACTTC
TRBV6-5	medium-sized	TRBJ2-7	TRBD1	CASRIKGAGEQYF	TGTGCCAGCAGGATAAAGGGGGCCGGCGAGCAGTACTTC
TRBV29-1	NA	TRBJ2-3	TRBD2	CSAWTSSSVTDTQYF	TGCAGCGCCTGGACTAGCAGTAGTGTAACAGATACGCAGTATTTT
TRBV4-2	NA	TRBJ2-1	NA	CASCQARVNEQFF	TGTGCCAGCTGCCAAGCCCGGGTGAATGAGCAGTTCTTC
TRBV7-2	NA	TRBJ2-7	NA	CASSLGRLNYDQYF	TGTGCCAGCAGCTTAGGCAGACTGAACTACGACCAGTACTTC
TRBV6-1	NA	TRBJ2-7	NA	CANRERSSYEQYF	TGTGCCAACAGGGAACGGAGCTCCTACGAGCAGTACTTC
TRBV7-6	NA	TRBJ1-1	NA	CTSSQTGNTEAFF	TGTACCAGTAGCCAGACAGGGAACACTGAAGCTTTCTTT
TRBV6-5	NA	TRBJ2-2	NA	CVSSGDGDGELFF	TGTGTCAGCAGTGGCGACGGCGACGGGGAGCTGTTCTTT
TRBV20-1	NA	TRBJ2-7	TRBD2	CSARRTTRTSGNYEQYF	TGCAGTGCGCGAAGGACAACCAGGACTAGCGGGAACTACGAGCAGTACTTC
TRBV11-2	NA	TRBJ2-2	NA	CANSLALGGANAGELFF	TGTGCCAACAGTTTAGCATTAGGAGGGGCGAACGCCGGGGAGTTGTTTTTT
TRBV25-1	few	TRBJ2-5	NA	CASSEYGGPQEAQYF	TGTGCCAGCAGTGAATATGGGGGGCCGCAAGAGGCCCAGTACTTC
TRBV4-2	NA	TRBJ2-7	NA	CASNQGLNEQYF	TGTGCCAGCAATCAAGGTCTGAACGAGCAGTACTTC
TRBV6-5	NA	TRBJ2-7	NA	CASSTRDKSYEQHF	TGTGCCAGCAGTACCCGGGACAAGTCCTACGAACAGCACTTC
TRBV6-5	NA	TRBJ2-7	NA	CAGGHFSYEQYF	TGTGCCGGTGGACACTTTTCCTACGAACAGTACTTC
TRBV11-2	NA	TRBJ1-4	NA	CASGLDVFANEKLFF	TGTGCTAGCGGCTTAGACGTGTTCGCTAATGAAAAACTGTTTTTT
TRBV6-5	NA	TRBJ2-2	TRBD2	CDSRGTSGSLGELLF	TGTGACAGCAGGGGGACTAGCGGGAGTCTTGGGGAGCTATTATTT
TRBV20-1	few	TRBJ2-1	TRBD2	CGAVGLAGVVFGNEQFF	TGCGGTGCTGTGGGACTAGCGGGAGTGGTCTTTGGGAATGAGCAGTTCTTC
TRBV6-5	NA	TRBJ1-2	NA	CASSQKDRSGGYTF	TGTGCCAGCAGTCAGAAAGATAGGTCGGGAGGCTACACCTTC
TRBV12-3/TRBV12-4	NA	TRBJ1-2	NA	CASSLVVNYGYAF	TGTGCCAGCAGTTTAGTCGTCAACTATGGCTACGCCTTC
TRBV29-1	NA	TRBJ2-5	NA	CSVELPKEAQYF	TGCAGTGTCGAACTACCCAAAGAGGCCCAGTACTTC
TRBV7-9	NA	TRBJ2-5	NA	CASTHTRGPQETHYF	TGTGCAAGCACCCACACCAGGGGCCCCCAAGAGACCCACTACTTC